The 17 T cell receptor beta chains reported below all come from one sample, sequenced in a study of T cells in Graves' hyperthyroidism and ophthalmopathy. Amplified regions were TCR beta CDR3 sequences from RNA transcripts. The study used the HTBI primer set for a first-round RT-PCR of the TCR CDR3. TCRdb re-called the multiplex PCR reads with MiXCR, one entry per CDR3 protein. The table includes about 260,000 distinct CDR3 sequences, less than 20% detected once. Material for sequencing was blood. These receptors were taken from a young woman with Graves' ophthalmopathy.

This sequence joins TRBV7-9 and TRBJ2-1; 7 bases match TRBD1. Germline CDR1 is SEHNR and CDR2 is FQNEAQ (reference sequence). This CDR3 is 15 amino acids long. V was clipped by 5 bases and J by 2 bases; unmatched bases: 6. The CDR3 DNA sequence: TGTGCCAGCAGCCGTCCGGGACAGACCTACAATGAGCAGTTCTTC. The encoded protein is CASSRPGQTYNEQFF.

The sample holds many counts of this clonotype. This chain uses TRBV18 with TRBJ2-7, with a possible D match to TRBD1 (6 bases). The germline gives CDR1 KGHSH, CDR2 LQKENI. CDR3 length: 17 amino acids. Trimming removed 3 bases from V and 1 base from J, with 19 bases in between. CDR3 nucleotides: TGTGCCAGCTCACCGACGACAGGAGCTTCGTTGTCCTACGAGCAGTACTTC. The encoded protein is CASSPTTGASLSYEQYF.

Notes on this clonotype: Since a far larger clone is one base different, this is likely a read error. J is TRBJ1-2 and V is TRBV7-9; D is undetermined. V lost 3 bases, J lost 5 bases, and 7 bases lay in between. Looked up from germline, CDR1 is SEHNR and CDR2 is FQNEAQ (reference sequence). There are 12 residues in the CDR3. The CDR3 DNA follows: TGTGCCAGCAGCTTCGCCGGGTATGGCTACACCTTC. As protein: CASSFAGYGYTF.

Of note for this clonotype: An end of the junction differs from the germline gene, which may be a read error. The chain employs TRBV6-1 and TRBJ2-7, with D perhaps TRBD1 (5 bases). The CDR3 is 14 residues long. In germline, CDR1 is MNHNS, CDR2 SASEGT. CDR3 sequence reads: CASSDSWGSHEQYF. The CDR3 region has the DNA TGTGCCAGCAGCGACAGTTGGGGCTCCCACGAGCAGTACTTC.

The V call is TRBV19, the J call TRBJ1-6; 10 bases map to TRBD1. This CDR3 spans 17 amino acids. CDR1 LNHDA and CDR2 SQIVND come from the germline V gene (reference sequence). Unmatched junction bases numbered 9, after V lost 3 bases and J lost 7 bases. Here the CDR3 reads CASSIPGTGDRNSPLHF. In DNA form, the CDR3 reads TGTGCCAGTAGTATCCCCGGGACAGGGGATCGGAATTCACCCCTCCACTTT.

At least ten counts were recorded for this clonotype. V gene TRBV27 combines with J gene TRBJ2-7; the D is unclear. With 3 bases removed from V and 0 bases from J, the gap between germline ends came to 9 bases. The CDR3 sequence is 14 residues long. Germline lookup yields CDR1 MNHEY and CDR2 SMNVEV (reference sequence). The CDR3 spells CASSFRASSYEQYF. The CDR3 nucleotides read TGTGCCAGCAGTTTTAGGGCTAGCTCCTACGAGCAGTACTTC.

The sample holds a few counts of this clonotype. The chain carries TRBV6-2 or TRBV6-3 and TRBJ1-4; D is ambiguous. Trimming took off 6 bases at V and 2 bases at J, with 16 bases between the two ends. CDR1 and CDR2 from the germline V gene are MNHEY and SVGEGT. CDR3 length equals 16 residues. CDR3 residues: CASSSGNVGTNEKLFF. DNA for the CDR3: TGTGCCAGCAGCTCGGGCAATGTTGGCACTAATGAAAAACTGTTTTTT.

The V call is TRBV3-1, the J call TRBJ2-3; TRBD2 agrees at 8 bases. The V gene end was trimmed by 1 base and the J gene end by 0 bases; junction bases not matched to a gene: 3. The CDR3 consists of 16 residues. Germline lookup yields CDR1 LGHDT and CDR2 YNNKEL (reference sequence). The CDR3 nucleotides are TGTGCCAGCAGCCAAGGGGGCGGGGGGAGCACAGATACGCAGTATTTT. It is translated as CASSQGGGGSTDTQYF.

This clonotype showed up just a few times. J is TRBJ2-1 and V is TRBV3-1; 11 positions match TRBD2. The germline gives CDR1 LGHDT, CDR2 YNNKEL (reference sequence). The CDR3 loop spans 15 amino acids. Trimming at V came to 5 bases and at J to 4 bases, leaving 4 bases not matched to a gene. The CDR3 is CASSKTSGAYNEQFF. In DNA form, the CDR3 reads TGTGCCAGCAGCAAGACTAGCGGGGCGTACAATGAGCAGTTCTTC.

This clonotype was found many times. The CDR3, as DNA: TGTGCCAGCAGCCCAACCTTATCGTCTAGGGCGCCCTACTATGGCTACACCTTC. The encoded protein is CASSPTLSSRAPYYGYTF. J is TRBJ1-2 and V is TRBV28; unclear D gene. The germline gives CDR1 MDHEN, CDR2 SYDVKM. The CDR3 is 18 residues long. V gave up 6 bases and J gave up 3 bases, with 26 bases separating them.

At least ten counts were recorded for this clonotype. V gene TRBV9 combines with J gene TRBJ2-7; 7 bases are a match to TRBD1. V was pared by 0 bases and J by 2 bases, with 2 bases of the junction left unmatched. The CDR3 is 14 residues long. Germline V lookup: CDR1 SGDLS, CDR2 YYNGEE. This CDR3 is CASSVGQGPYEQYF. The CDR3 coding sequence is TGTGCCAGCAGCGTAGGACAGGGCCCCTACGAGCAGTACTTC.

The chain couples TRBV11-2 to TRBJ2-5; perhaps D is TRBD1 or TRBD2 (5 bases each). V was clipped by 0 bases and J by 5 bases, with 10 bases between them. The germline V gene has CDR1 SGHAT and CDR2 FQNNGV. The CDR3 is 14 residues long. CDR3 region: CASSLDGGGETQYF. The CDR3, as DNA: TGTGCCAGCAGCTTAGATGGGGGTGGGGAGACCCAGTACTTC. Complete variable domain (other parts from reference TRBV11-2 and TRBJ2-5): EAGVAQSPRYKIIEKRQSVAFWCNPISGHATLYWYQQILGQGPKLLIQFQNNGVVDDSQLPKDRFSAERLKGVDSTLKIQPAKLEDSAVYLCASSLDGGGETQYFGPGTRLLVL.

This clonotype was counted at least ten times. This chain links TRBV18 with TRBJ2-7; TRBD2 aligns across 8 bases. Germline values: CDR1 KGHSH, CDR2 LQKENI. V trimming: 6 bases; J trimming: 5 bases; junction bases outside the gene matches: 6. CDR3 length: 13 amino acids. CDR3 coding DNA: TGTGCCAGCTCTCCAGCGGGGGCCAACGAGCAGTACTTC. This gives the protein CASSPAGANEQYF.

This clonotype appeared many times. In DNA form, the CDR3 reads TGCAGTGCTAGTATAAGGGGGGCTTTCTTT. Its translation: CSASIRGAFF. The chain couples TRBV20-1 to TRBJ1-1; perhaps TRBD1 as D (6 bases). Germline V gene data show CDR1 as DFQATT and CDR2 as SNEGSKA (reference sequence). This CDR3 contains 10 residues. V was trimmed by 3 bases and J by 11 bases, leaving 10 bases between them.

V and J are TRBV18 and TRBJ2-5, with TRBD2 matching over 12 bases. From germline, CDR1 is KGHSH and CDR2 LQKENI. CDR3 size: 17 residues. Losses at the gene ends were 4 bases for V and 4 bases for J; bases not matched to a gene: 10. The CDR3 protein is CASSLGLAGSTIETQYF. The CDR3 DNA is TGTGCCAGCTCACTCGGACTAGCGGGGTCCACGATAGAGACCCAGTACTTC.

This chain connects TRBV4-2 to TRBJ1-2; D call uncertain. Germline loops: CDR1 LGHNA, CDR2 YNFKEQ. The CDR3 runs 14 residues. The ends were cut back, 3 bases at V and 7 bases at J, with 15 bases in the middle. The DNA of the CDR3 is TGTGCCAGCAGCCACACGATAGGGTGGAGTGGCTACACCTTC. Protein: CASSHTIGWSGYTF.

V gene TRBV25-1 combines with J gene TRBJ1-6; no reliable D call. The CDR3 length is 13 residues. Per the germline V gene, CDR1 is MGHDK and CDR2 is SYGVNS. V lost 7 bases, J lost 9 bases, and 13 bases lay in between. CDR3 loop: CASTQGGFSPLHF. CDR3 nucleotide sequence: TGTGCCAGCACTCAAGGCGGATTTTCACCCCTCCACTTT.